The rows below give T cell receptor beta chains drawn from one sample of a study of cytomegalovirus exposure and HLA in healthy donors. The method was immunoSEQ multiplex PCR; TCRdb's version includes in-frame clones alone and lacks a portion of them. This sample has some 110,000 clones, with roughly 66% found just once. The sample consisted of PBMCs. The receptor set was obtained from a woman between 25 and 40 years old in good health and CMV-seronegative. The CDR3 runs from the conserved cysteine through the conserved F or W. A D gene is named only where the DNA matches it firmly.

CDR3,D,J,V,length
CASSWGLIYEQYF,.,TRBJ2-7,TRBV5-1,13
CASSLGTSARDTQYF,TRBD2,TRBJ2-3,TRBV5-8,15
CASSSSPYRGTEAFF,.,TRBJ1-1,TRBV7-9,15
CASSPTRDQPQHF,.,TRBJ1-5,TRBV11-2,13
CASSGQGAIGYTF,TRBD1,TRBJ1-2,TRBV9,13
CASSLVRTRDEQFF,TRBD2,TRBJ2-1,TRBV5-1,14
CASSPGQGDNYGYTF,TRBD1,TRBJ1-2,TRBV14,15
CASSGGASYNEQFF,.,TRBJ2-1,TRBV9,14
CASRPGVISNQPQHF,.,TRBJ1-5,TRBV27,15
CASSQIFTDVWGRENEQFF,TRBD2,TRBJ2-1,TRBV14,19
CASSRSSGTKTDTQYF,TRBD2,TRBJ2-3,TRBV2,16
CASSQGQIPGYTF,TRBD1,TRBJ1-2,TRBV4-3,13
CASSPGTGTGELFF,TRBD1,TRBJ2-2,TRBV28,14
CASSLWVGDSEALF,.,TRBJ1-1,TRBV7-9,14
CASSFYMNTEAFF,.,TRBJ1-1,TRBV7-8,13
CASSLGTESSYEQYF,.,TRBJ2-7,TRBV7-8,15
CASSFQGQNYGYTF,TRBD1,TRBJ1-2,TRBV5-1,14
CATSRQGMNYGYTF,.,TRBJ1-2,TRBV15,14
CASSAGQGYVETQYF,TRBD1,TRBJ2-5,TRBV5-1,15
CAWSPLAGGPFGYF,TRBD2,TRBJ2-3,TRBV30,14
CVAEHQETQYF,.,TRBJ2-5,TRBV30,11
CASSSVGRGGYTF,.,TRBJ1-2,TRBV2,13
CASSRARGTYNEQFF,.,TRBJ2-1,TRBV6-6,15
CARHPTSGTDTQYF,TRBD2,TRBJ2-3,TRBV9,14
CASGQGAVVFDYGYTF,TRBD1,TRBJ1-2,TRBV28,16
CASSLPQGNSPLHF,.,TRBJ1-6,TRBV27,14
CASRVQGSYGYTF,.,TRBJ1-2,TRBV28,13
CATSRVSRTNTGELFF,.,TRBJ2-2,TRBV15,16
CASSILSGLAGGWTKNIQYF,TRBD2,TRBJ2-4,TRBV19,20
CASSFDRGYGYTF,TRBD1,TRBJ1-2,TRBV6-6,13
CASSLSRVSIYNSPLHF,.,TRBJ1-6,TRBV28,17
CASRSPGGHEQFF,TRBD2,TRBJ2-1,TRBV5-4,13
CASSNRLPPAPDTQYF,.,TRBJ2-3,TRBV7-2,16
CASSSGQGADTQYF,TRBD1,TRBJ2-3,TRBV5-6,14
CASRGSGSSYNEQFF,TRBD2,TRBJ2-1,TRBV7-9,15
CAWSPLNTYSGNTIYF,.,TRBJ1-3,TRBV30,16
CASRNPREALDNEQFF,TRBD2,TRBJ2-1,TRBV19,16
CASSLIRQGENYGYTF,TRBD1,TRBJ1-2,TRBV28,16
CASSFPGTTHNEQFF,TRBD2,TRBJ2-1,TRBV7-9,15
CASSDDTSGTTLAKNIQYF,TRBD2,TRBJ2-4,TRBV6-4,19